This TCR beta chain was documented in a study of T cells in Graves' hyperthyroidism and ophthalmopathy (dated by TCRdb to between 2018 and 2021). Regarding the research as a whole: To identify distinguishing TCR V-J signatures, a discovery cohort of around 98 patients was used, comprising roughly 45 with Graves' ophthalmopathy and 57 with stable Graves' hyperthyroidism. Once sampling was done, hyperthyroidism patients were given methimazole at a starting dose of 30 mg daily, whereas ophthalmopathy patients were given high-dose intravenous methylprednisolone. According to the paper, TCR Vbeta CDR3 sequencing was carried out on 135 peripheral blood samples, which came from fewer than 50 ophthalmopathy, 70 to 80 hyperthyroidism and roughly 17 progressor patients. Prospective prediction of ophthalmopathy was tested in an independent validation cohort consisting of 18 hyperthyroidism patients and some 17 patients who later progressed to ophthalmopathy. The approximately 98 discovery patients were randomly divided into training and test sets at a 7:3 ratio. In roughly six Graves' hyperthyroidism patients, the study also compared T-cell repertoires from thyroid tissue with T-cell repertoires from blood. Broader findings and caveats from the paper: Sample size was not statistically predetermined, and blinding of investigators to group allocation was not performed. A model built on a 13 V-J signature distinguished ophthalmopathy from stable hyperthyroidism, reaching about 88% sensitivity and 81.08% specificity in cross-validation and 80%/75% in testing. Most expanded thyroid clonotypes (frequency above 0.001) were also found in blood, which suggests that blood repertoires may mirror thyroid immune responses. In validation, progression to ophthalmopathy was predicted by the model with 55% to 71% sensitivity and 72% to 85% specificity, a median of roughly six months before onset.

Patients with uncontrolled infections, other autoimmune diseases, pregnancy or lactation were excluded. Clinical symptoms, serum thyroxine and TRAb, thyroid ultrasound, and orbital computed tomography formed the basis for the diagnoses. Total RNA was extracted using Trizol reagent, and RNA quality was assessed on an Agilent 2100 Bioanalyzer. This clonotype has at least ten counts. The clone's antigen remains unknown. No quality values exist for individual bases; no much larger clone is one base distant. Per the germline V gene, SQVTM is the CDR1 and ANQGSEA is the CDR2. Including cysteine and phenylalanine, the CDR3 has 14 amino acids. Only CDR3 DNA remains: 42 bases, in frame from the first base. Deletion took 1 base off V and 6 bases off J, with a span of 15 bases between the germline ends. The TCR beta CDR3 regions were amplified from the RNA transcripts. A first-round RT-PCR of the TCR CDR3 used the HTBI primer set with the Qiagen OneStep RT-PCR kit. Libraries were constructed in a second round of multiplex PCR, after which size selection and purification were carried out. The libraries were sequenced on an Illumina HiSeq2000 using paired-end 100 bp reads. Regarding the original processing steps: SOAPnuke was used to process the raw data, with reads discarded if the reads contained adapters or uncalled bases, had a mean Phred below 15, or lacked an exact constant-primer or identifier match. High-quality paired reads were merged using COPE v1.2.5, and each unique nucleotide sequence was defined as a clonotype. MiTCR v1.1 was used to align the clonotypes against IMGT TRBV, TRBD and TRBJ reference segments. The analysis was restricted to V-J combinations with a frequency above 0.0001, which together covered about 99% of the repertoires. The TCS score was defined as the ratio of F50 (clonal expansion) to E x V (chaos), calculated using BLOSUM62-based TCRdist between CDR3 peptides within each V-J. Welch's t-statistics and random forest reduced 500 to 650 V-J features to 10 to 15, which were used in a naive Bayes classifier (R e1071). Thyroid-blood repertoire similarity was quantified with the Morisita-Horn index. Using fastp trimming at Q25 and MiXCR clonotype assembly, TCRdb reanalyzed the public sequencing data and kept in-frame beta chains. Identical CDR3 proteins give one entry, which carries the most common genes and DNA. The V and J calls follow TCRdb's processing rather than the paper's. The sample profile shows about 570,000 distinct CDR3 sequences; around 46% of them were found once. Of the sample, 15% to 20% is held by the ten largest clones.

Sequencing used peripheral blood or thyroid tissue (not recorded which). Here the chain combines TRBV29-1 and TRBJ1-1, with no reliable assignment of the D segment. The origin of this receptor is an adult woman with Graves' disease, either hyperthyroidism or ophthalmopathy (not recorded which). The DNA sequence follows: TGCAGCGTTGAAGGAGGCTACGAGATCCCTGAAGCTTTCTTT. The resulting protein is CSVEGGYEIPEAFF.